These T cell receptor beta chains were read from a single sample in a study of beta chain features in type 1 diabetes. This table comes from immunoSEQ multiplex PCR, and its TCRdb copy is limited to in-frame clones, with some not included. The table shows under 300,000 clones, with roughly 13% occurring only once. Source material: naive CD4+ T cells from blood. The source is a man aged 25 to 40 with type 1 diabetes. The CDR3 runs from the conserved cysteine through the conserved F or W. D genes are given only for firm matches. A clone size is listed for some rows: how often the clone was seen (once, few, many), or a class if it is expanded.

>14|TRBJ1-5|TRBV7-2|TRBD1|few
TGTGCCAGCAGTCAAACAGGGGGCAATCAGCCCCAGCATTTT
CASSQTGGNQPQHF
>17|TRBJ2-1|TRBV19|TRBD1|NA
TGTGCCAGTAGTATAGGGGAGATAGGGACAGGGGACAATGAGCAGTTCTTC
CASSIGEIGTGDNEQFF
>12|TRBJ1-1|TRBV11-2|NA|NA
TGTGCCAGCAGCTTAGAAGGGCAGGGAGCTTTCTTT
CASSLEGQGAFF
>15|TRBJ1-1|TRBV27|NA|NA
TGTGCCAGCAGTTTATCGAGACACCAGAACACTGAAGCTTTCTTT
CASSLSRHQNTEAFF
>14|TRBJ2-3|TRBV10-3|TRBD2|NA
TGTGCCATCACCCCGGGAGGGGGCACAGATACGCAGTATTTT
CAITPGGGTDTQYF
>15|TRBJ1-2|TRBV6-5|TRBD1|few
TGTGCCACTCTCCCCCCAGGACAGGGAAGACGGGGCTACACCTTC
CATLPPGQGRRGYTF
>13|TRBJ1-5|TRBV23-1|TRBD1|few
TGCGCCAGCATCGACAGGGGGAGACAGCCCCAGCATTTT
CASIDRGRQPQHF
>14|TRBJ1-2|TRBV7-9|TRBD1|few
TGTGCCAGCAGCTTAGCGCAAACAGGGGCTGGCTACACCTTC
CASSLAQTGAGYTF
>16|TRBJ2-1|TRBV7-2|TRBD2|NA
TGTGCCAGCAGGTTAACCCCGGGACTAGCGGAACTTGAGCAGTTCTTC
CASRLTPGLAELEQFF
>13|TRBJ1-2|TRBV9|TRBD1|few
TGTGCCAGCAGCGTTGACAGGGATTATGGCTACACCTTC
CASSVDRDYGYTF
>14|TRBJ2-7|TRBV11-2|NA|few
TGTGCCAGCAGCCTCGAGGTCCAGGGCAACGAGCAGTACTTC
CASSLEVQGNEQYF
>17|TRBJ2-2|TRBV5-1|NA|NA
TGCGCCAGCAGCTTGGAAGGTTCAGGTTTCTCGCCCGGGGAGCTGTTTTTT
CASSLEGSGFSPGELFF
>15|TRBJ2-2|TRBV5-4|NA|NA
TGTGCCAGCAGCCCGGACAGATATAGACCCGGGGAGCTGTTTTTT
CASSPDRYRPGELFF
>14|TRBJ1-1|TRBV18|NA|few
TGTGCCAGCTCAGCCTTACAGGGGAACACTGAAGCTTTCTTT
CASSALQGNTEAFF
>16|TRBJ2-1|TRBV6-5|NA|few
TGTGCCAGCAGTTACATCGGGACTCCCGAAGGGAATGAGCAGTTCTTC
CASSYIGTPEGNEQFF
>11|TRBJ2-7|TRBV6-5|NA|NA
TGTGCCAGCGGACGGGGGAACGAGCAGTACTTC
CASGRGNEQYF
>13|TRBJ2-5|TRBV5-4|NA|few
TGTGCCAGCAGCCTAGGGGAGGCAGAGACCCAGTACTTC
CASSLGEAETQYF
>13|TRBJ1-2|TRBV16|NA|NA
TGTGCCAGCAGCCAATCTCCAAACTATGGCTACACCTTC
CASSQSPNYGYTF
>16|TRBJ2-2|TRBV30|NA|NA
TGTGCCTGGCTGAGACCCGGGACAACGAACACCGGGGAGCTGTTTTTT
CAWLRPGTTNTGELFF
>14|TRBJ2-7|TRBV5-1|TRBD2|NA
TGCGCCAGCAGCCCGGGACTAGCGGGAGTCGAGCAGTACTTC
CASSPGLAGVEQYF
>14|TRBJ2-1|TRBV7-9|TRBD2|NA
TGTGCCAGCAGCGGGGACCCGGGGGGCAATGAGCAGTTCTTC
CASSGDPGGNEQFF
>15|TRBJ1-1|TRBV7-6|TRBD1|few
TGTGCCAGCAGCCCTGGACAGGGCCGACTGGCTGAAGCTTTCTTT
CASSPGQGRLAEAFF
>17|TRBJ2-5|TRBV25-1|TRBD1|NA
TGTGCCAGCAGTGGACCCCGGGACAGGGGTACCGACGAGACCCAGTACTTC
CASSGPRDRGTDETQYF
>12|TRBJ2-7|TRBV9|TRBD1|few
TGTGCCAGCAGGGGACAGGGCGACGAGCAGTACTTC
CASRGQGDEQYF
>17|TRBJ2-1|TRBV5-1|TRBD1|few
TGCGCCAGCAGCTCGGGACAGGTTCGGGCCGAATACAATGAGCAGTTCTTC
CASSSGQVRAEYNEQFF
>13|TRBJ2-5|TRBV19|NA|few
TGTGCCAGTAGTTCGCAGGCCTGGGAGACCCAGTACTTC
CASSSQAWETQYF
>14|TRBJ2-5|TRBV7-2|NA|NA
TGTGCCAGCAGCTTAGGGACAACTCCGGAGACCCAGTACTTC
CASSLGTTPETQYF
>14|TRBJ1-2|TRBV9|NA|NA
TGTGCCAGCAGCCCGGGGGGAAGGAACTATGGCTACACCTTC
CASSPGGRNYGYTF
>13|TRBJ2-5|TRBV11-3|TRBD1|NA
TGTGCCAGCAGCCTGACAGGGTTGGAGACCCAGTACTTC
CASSLTGLETQYF
>16|TRBJ1-2|TRBV7-8|NA|NA
TGTGCCAGCGGCGGAGGGCGATTCTTAGCTAACTATGGCTACACCTTC
CASGGGRFLANYGYTF
>12|TRBJ2-7|TRBV19|TRBD2|few
TGTGCCAGTAGTTCGGGGGGATACGAGCAGTACTTC
CASSSGGYEQYF
>16|TRBJ2-2|TRBV4-1|NA|few
TGCGCCAGCAGCCAAGAACCGGGTTCGAACACCGGGGAGCTGTTTTTT
CASSQEPGSNTGELFF
>13|TRBJ2-1|TRBV30|NA|few
TGTGCCTGGGGGCGGGAACTATACAATGAGCAGTTCTTC
CAWGRELYNEQFF
>17|TRBJ2-2|TRBV9|NA|NA
TGTGCCAGCAGCGTAGCTTACGGGGAAAGTGGGACCGGGGAGCTGTTTTTT
CASSVAYGESGTGELFF
>14|TRBJ1-1|TRBV4-1|NA|NA
TGCGCCAGCAGCCAAGGAACTGTGGGGCTTGGAGCTTTCTTT
CASSQGTVGLGAFF
>15|TRBJ2-7|TRBV25-1|TRBD2|NA
TGTGCCAGCAGTGAATATAAGAGCGGGGCCTACGAGCAGTACTTC
CASSEYKSGAYEQYF
>11|TRBJ2-7|TRBV11-2|TRBD1|few
TGTGCCAGCAGCCAACAGGGGGTGCAGTACTTC
CASSQQGVQYF
>14|TRBJ1-6|TRBV19|NA|NA
TGTGCCAGTAGTACCCGGGACAACTATTCACCCCTCCACTTT
CASSTRDNYSPLHF
>13|TRBJ2-1|TRBV9|TRBD2|few
TGTGCCAGCAGCGCGGGTAGCGGGGGGGCCCAGTTCTTC
CASSAGSGGAQFF
>17|TRBJ2-7|TRBV30|NA|NA
TGTGCCTGGAGTGTACCCTCGGGAACAGGGAGCTCCTACGAGCAGTACTTC
CAWSVPSGTGSSYEQYF
>13|TRBJ2-7|TRBV15|NA|few
TGTGCCACCAGCAGAGAGAGGGACTACGAGCAGTACTTC
CATSRERDYEQYF
>15|TRBJ2-2|TRBV9|NA|NA
TGTGCCAGCAGCGTAAGGAGGACGAACACCGGGGAGCTGTTTTTT
CASSVRRTNTGELFF
>15|TRBJ2-1|TRBV12-2|NA|few
NA
CASRPSVARGNEQFF
>15|TRBJ2-5|TRBV7-2|TRBD2|NA
TGTGCCAGCAGCTTAGGAGTAGGGAGGGAAGAGACCCAGTACTTC
CASSLGVGREETQYF
>15|TRBJ2-2|TRBV15|TRBD2|NA
TGTGCCACCTCGCCGGGAGGGGTGAACACCGGGGAGCTGTTTTTT
CATSPGGVNTGELFF
>17|TRBJ1-3|TRBV9|NA|few
TGTGCCAGCAGCACCACTCCGGGGGGCGCTTCTGGAAACACCATATATTTT
CASSTTPGGASGNTIYF
>14|TRBJ2-4|TRBV6-4|NA|few
TGTGCCAGCAGTGACTCGAGAGGTCGGAACATTCAGTACTTC
CASSDSRGRNIQYF
>13|TRBJ1-1|TRBV19|NA|NA
TGTGCCAGTAGACATAGAGGGGGCACTGAAGCTTTCTTT
CASRHRGGTEAFF
>17|TRBJ2-1|TRBV5-1|TRBD1|NA
TGCGCCAGCAGCCCCCCCGATTGGGACAGGGGATTTAGTGAGCAGTTCTTC
CASSPPDWDRGFSEQFF
>14|TRBJ1-5|TRBV18|TRBD1|NA
TGTGCCAGCTCACCACCGGGACAGGGGCAGCCCCAGCATTTT
CASSPPGQGQPQHF
>18|TRBJ2-6|TRBV5-1|NA|NA
TGCGCCAGCAGCTTGGCGGGACAAACGATCCCTGGGGCCAACGTCCTGACTTTC
CASSLAGQTIPGANVLTF
>19|TRBJ2-3|TRBV10-3|TRBD2|few
TGTGCCATCAGTGAGTCGAGCGGGTCTAGCGGAGGGAAGATAGATACGCAGTATTTT
CAISESSGSSGGKIDTQYF
>18|TRBJ2-4|TRBV27|TRBD2|few
TGTGCCAGCAGTAAGGGGACTAGCGGGACAGCGGCCAAAAACATTCAGTACTTC
CASSKGTSGTAAKNIQYF
>11|TRBJ2-1|TRBV12-5|NA|few
TGTGCTAGTGGTTTTGAGCGCCAGCCGTTCTTC
CASGFERQPFF
>14|TRBJ1-4|TRBV10-3|NA|NA
TGTGCCATCAGCGACCAGGGCGTTTGGGAAAAACTGTTTTTT
CAISDQGVWEKLFF